Listed here are 7 T cell receptor beta chains from one sample, sequenced in a study of CD8+ T cells in alopecia areata. Reverse transcription of extracted RNA yielded cDNA, which provided the sequencing template. The protocol was immunoSEQ multiplex PCR, while the TCRdb copy is restricted to in-frame clones and leaves out a portion. The sample includes roughly 200,000 clones, 63% of them seen just once. This material consisted of CD4+ T cells sorted from blood, taken at week 0. These receptors were collected from a human donor with alopecia areata.

This clone has more than one count but fewer than ten. The chain joins TRBV5-4 to TRBJ2-1; no reliable D call. Deletions cut 0 bases from V and 9 bases from J, with 4 bases between. Germline CDR1 and CDR2: SGHNT and YYREEE (reference sequence). The CDR3 is 11 amino acids. DNA of the CDR3: TGTGCCAGCAGCTTGGGTGGTGAGCAGTTCTTC. Translation gives CASSLGGEQFF.

The V gene is TRBV27, the J gene TRBJ1-5, with D possibly matching TRBD1 (6 bases). CDR1 is MNHEY and CDR2 is SMNVEV in the germline V gene (reference sequence). This CDR3 comprises 16 residues. Trimming stripped 5 bases from V and 5 bases from J, with 19 bases between. As DNA, the CDR3 is TGTGCCAGCAGTCCCCTGCCTTGGGCAGGGGATCAGCCCCAGCATTTT. Encoded protein: CASSPLPWAGDQPQHF.

This clone was seen a single time. The rearrangement links TRBV30 to TRBJ1-2; D uncertain. V was cut by 0 bases and J by 6 bases, with 11 bases left in between. The CDR3 length is 13 residues. Germline V gene data show CDR1 as GTSNPN and CDR2 as SVGIG (reference sequence). CDR3 nucleotides: TGTGCCTGGAGTGTACCCGGGTCAGATGGCTACACCTTC. Its translation: CAWSVPGSDGYTF. The variable domain in full, with the rest retrieved from reference TRBV30 and TRBJ1-2, is SQTIHQWPATLVQPVGSPLSLECTVEGTSNPNLYWYRQAAGRGLQLLFYSVGIGQISSEVPQNLSASRPQDRQFILSSKKLLLSDSGFYLCAWSVPGSDGYTFGSGTRLTVV.

The rearrangement links TRBV7-3 to TRBJ2-1; 11 nucleotides align to TRBD2. The CDR3 is 15 amino acids. Germline CDR1 and CDR2: SGHTA and FQGTGA. V dropped 5 bases and J dropped 5; count of bases not matched to a gene: 5. As DNA, the CDR3 is TGTGCCAGCAGCACTACTAGCGGGGGAGACAATGAGCAGTTCTTC. Encoded protein: CASSTTSGGDNEQFF.

The chain joins TRBV4-1 to TRBJ1-2; 10 nucleotides line up with TRBD1. Germline CDR1 and CDR2: MGHRA and YSYEKL. With 4 bases clipped from V and 0 bases from J, the junction kept 2 bases outside the gene matches. This CDR3 has 15 amino acids. The CDR3 spells CASSPTGGTNYGYTF. The CDR3 DNA sequence: TGCGCCAGCAGCCCGACAGGGGGCACTAACTATGGCTACACCTTC.

This chain links TRBV29-1 with TRBJ2-7, with D tentatively TRBD1 (5 bases). The CDR3 runs 13 residues. Between the trimmed V and J ends, which lost 5 bases and 0 bases, there was a span of 11 bases. The germline CDR1 and CDR2 sequences are SQVTM and ANQGSEA. CDR3 in amino acids: CSVKGRFSYEQYF. The DNA of the CDR3 is TGCAGCGTTAAGGGGCGCTTCTCCTACGAGCAGTACTTC.

The rearrangement uses TRBV4-3 and TRBJ1-2, with D possibly being TRBD1 (5 bases). Germline loops: CDR1 LGHNA, CDR2 YSLEER. This CDR3 is 15 amino acids long. V lost 4 bases and J 3 bases, leaving 15 bases between the germline ends. The CDR3 nucleotides read TGCGCCAGCAGCCGCGACGACAGTGGTGACTATGGCTACACCTTC. This gives the protein CASSRDDSGDYGYTF.